This T cell receptor (beta chain) originates from a study of human T cells and chemical hapten exposure. For the study at large: Predominantly women, the patients had alopecia areata, totalis or universalis. Study-level points and caveats: Versus controls, expanded TCRs had significantly more large CDR3 similarity clusters.

The sample's time point: patch test 2, 6 weeks after DPC sensitization. The treatment is: therapeutic diphenylcyclopropenone sensitization with weekly scalp DPC. Investigators collected blood before applying each patch test. Original methodology: The number of TCRs in each sample had a median of about 96,000 and spanned about 23,224 to 690,600. TCRdb fed the RACE reads into MiXCR, producing one record per CDR3 protein. The V and J calls come from TCRdb's annotation, not from the publication. Of roughly 96,000 distinct CDR3 sequences in the sample, approximately 8.6% were seen once. Germline CDR1 is SQVTM and CDR2 is ANQGSEA. The germline V and J ends were trimmed by 8 bases and 0 bases, with 15 bases remaining between them. The CDR3 is 14 amino acids. This clonotype was detected a few times. Antigen specificity is unknown.

This chain links TRBV29-1 with TRBJ2-3, with D possibly being TRBD2 (6 bases). This receptor was obtained from a woman in her thirties or forties with alopecia areata. Some clones in this sample may be carry-over from other donors' samples. Material: whole blood, obtained in connection with sensitization to the hapten diphenylcyclopropenone (DPC). As DNA, the CDR3 is TGCAGCTCTGACGCGGGGAGGAGCACAGATACGCAGTATTTT. It encodes CSSDAGRSTDTQYF.